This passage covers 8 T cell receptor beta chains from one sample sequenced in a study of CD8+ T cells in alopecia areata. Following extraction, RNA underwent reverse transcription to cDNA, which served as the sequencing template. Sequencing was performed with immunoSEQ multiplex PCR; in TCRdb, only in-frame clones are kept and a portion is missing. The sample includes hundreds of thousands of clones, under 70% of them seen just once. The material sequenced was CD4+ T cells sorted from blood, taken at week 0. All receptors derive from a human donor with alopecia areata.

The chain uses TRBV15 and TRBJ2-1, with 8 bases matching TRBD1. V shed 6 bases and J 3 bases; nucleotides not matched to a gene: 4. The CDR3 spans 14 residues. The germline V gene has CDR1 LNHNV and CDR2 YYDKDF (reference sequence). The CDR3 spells CATSRDRGYNEQFF. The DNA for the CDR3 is TGTGCCACCAGTCGTGACAGGGGCTACAATGAGCAGTTCTTC.

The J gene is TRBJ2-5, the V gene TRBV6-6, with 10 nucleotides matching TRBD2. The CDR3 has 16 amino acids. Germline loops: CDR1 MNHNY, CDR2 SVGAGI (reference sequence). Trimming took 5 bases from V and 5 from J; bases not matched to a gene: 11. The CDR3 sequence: CASSLSGGPPGETQYF. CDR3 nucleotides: TGTGCCAGCAGTCTTAGCGGGGGGCCCCCTGGGGAGACCCAGTACTTC.

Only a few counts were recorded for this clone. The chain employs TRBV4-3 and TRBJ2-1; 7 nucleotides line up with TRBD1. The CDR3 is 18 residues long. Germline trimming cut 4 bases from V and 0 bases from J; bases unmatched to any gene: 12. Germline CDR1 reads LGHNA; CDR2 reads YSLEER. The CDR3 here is CASSPFDKGALSYNEQFF. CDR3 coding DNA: TGCGCCAGCAGCCCATTTGACAAGGGGGCCCTCTCCTACAATGAGCAGTTCTTC.

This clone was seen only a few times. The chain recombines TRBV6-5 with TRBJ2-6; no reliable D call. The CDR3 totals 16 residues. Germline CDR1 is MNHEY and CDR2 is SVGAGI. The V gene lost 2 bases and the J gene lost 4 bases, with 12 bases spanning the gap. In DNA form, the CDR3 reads TGTGCCAGCAGTTACACCGACCCCTTGGGGGCCAACGTCCTGACTTTC. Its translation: CASSYTDPLGANVLTF.

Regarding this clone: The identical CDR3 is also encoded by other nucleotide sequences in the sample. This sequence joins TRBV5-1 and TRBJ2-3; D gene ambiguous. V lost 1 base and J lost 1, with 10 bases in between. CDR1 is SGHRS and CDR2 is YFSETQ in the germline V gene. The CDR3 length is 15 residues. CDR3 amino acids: CASSLRGVRTDTQYF. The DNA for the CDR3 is TGCGCCAGCAGCTTGCGCGGTGTCCGCACAGATACGCAGTATTTT. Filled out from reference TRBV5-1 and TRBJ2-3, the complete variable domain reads KAGVTQTPRYLIKTRGQQVTLSCSPISGHRSVSWYQQTPGQGLQFLFEYFSETQRNKGNFPGRFSGRQFSNSRSEMNVSTLELGDSALYLCASSLRGVRTDTQYFGPGTRLTVL.

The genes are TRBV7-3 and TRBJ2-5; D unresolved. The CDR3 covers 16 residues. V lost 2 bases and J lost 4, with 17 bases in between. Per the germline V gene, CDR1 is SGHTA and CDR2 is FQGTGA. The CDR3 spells CASSLFGPQVGETQYF. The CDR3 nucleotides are TGTGCCAGCAGCTTATTTGGGCCTCAGGTGGGAGAGACCCAGTACTTC.

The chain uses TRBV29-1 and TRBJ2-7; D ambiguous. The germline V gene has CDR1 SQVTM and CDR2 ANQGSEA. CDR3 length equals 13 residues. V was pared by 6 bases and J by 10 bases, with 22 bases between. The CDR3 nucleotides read TGCAGCGTCGTAAACAACCCAAGTCTGGGACAGTACTTC. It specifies CSVVNNPSLGQYF.

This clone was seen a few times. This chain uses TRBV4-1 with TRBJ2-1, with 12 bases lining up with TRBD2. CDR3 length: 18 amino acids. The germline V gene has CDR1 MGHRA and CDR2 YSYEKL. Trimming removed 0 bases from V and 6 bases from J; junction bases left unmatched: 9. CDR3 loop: CASSQDGILAGGFNEQFF. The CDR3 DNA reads TGCGCCAGCAGCCAAGATGGTATCCTAGCGGGGGGGTTCAATGAGCAGTTCTTC.